These 21 T cell receptor beta chains share one sample of origin, sequenced in a study of metastatic and nonmetastatic thyroid tumors. TCRdb used MiXCR to call clones anew from the PCR reads. Of roughly 9,900 clones in the sample, 25% to 35% were seen once. Thyroid surgery was preceded by no treatment in any patient. Material: tumor tissue. The origin of the receptors is a male donor with papillary thyroid cancer or a benign thyroid nodule (not recorded which). Some clones in this sample may be carry-over from other donors' samples.

This clone came up many times. The gene calls are TRBV4-3 and TRBJ2-2, with D possibly being TRBD1 (6 bases). V gave up 5 bases and J gave up 1 base, with 26 bases separating them. Germline lookup yields CDR1 LGHNA and CDR2 YSLEER. The CDR3 is 20 amino acids. The DNA for the CDR3 is TGCGCCAGCAGCTCTACCACATGGACAGACCGCTTTTGGAACACCGGGGAGCTGTTTTTT. It yields the protein CASSSTTWTDRFWNTGELFF.

The chain combines TRBV2 with TRBJ1-5; no reliable D call. V was clipped by 3 bases and J by 0 bases, with 9 bases between them. This CDR3 has 15 amino acids. CDR1 is SNHLY, CDR2 FYNNEI, per germline. The CDR3 here is CASSDPGDSNQPQHF. For the CDR3, the DNA is TGTGCCAGCAGTGATCCCGGGGATAGCAATCAGCCCCAGCATTTT.

By share, this clone counts as medium-sized (0.01 to 0.1%). This chain uses TRBV6-5 with TRBJ2-7, with 8 bases lining up with TRBD2. V lost 0 bases to trimming and J lost 0 bases; unmatched junction nucleotides: 1. CDR3 size: 15 residues. Germline lookup yields CDR1 MNHEY and CDR2 SVGAGI. The CDR3 here is CASSYSLAGSYEQYF. The CDR3 nucleotides read TGTGCCAGCAGTTACTCCCTAGCGGGCTCCTACGAGCAGTACTTC.

The chain combines TRBV5-5 with TRBJ1-2, with 8 bases matching TRBD1. V shed 2 bases and J 7 bases; nucleotides not matched to a gene: 10. Germline CDR1 reads SGHKS; CDR2 reads YYEKEE (reference sequence). CDR3 length: 15 amino acids. CDR3 region: CASSFGTGILAGYTF. The CDR3 DNA follows: TGTGCCAGCAGCTTCGGGACAGGCATATTGGCTGGCTACACCTTC.

This clone is medium-sized within its sample. V usage is TRBV24-1 and J usage is TRBJ2-2; D is ambiguous. Germline lookup yields CDR1 KGHDR and CDR2 SFDVKD. Trimming left V 4 bases short and J 2 bases short, with 7 bases between. The CDR3 loop spans 14 amino acids. DNA for the CDR3: TGTGCCACCAGTGAGGATCCCAACACCGGGGAGCTGTTTTTT. Translation gives CATSEDPNTGELFF.

Comments on this clone: A read error may account for a junction end that differs from germline. The chain combines TRBV14 with TRBJ2-7; the D gene is possibly TRBD2 (7 bases). This CDR3 contains 12 residues. Per the germline V gene, CDR1 is SGHDN and CDR2 is FVKESK. The CDR3 DNA follows: TGTGCCAGCAGCCAAGAGGTCGGGGGGCTGGACTTC. Translation: CASSQEVGGLDF. Full variable domain (remainder filled in from reference TRBV14 and TRBJ2-7): EAGVTQFPSHSVIEKGQTVTLRCDPISGHDNLYWYRRVMGKEIKFLLHFVKESKQDESGMPNNRFLAERTGGTYSTLKVQPAELEDSGVYFCASSQEVGGLDFGPGTRLTVT.

In its sample, this clone was seen many times. V gene TRBV11-3 combines with J gene TRBJ2-5, with D unresolved. V lost 5 bases, J lost 0 bases, and 7 bases lay in between. This CDR3 contains 13 residues. Germline CDR1 reads SGHNT; CDR2 reads YENEEA. This CDR3 is CASSTVYQETQYF. The CDR3 DNA is TGTGCCAGCAGCACGGTGTACCAAGAGACCCAGTACTTC.

This chain's CDR3 is CASSGPGQDGYTEAFF. The CDR3 DNA is TGCGCCAGCAGTGGCCCGGGACAGGATGGGTACACTGAAGCTTTCTTT. The chain recombines TRBV10-1 with TRBJ1-1, with 8 bases matching TRBD1. Per germline, CDR1 WNHNN and CDR2 SYGVQD (reference sequence). Trimming removed 4 bases from V and 3 bases from J; junction bases left unmatched: 10. This CDR3 comprises 16 residues.

This clone was counted a few times. The gene calls are TRBV28 and TRBJ2-7; TRBD1 matches 10 bases. Trimming at V came to 0 bases and at J to 6 bases, leaving 11 bases not matched to a gene. CDR1 is MDHEN and CDR2 is SYDVKM in the germline V gene. The CDR3 is made up of 17 amino acids. CDR3 region: CASSLCRTGGIGCEQYF. In DNA form, the CDR3 reads TGTGCCAGCAGTTTATGCCGGACAGGGGGTATTGGGTGCGAGCAGTACTTC.

This clone appeared a single time. The chain combines TRBV12-3 or TRBV12-4 with TRBJ1-2; 7 bases match TRBD1. The CDR3 has 15 residues. Trimming at V came to 7 bases and at J to 8 bases, leaving 16 bases not matched to a gene. The CDR3 sequence is CASTLGAGGGWGYTF. In nucleotides, the CDR3 is TGTGCCAGCACCCTAGGGGCAGGGGGGGGTTGGGGCTACACCTTC.

The chain links TRBV4-1 to TRBJ1-4, with 9 positions matching TRBD1. In germline, CDR1 is MGHRA, CDR2 YSYEKL. The CDR3 sequence is 16 residues long. The V gene end was trimmed by 1 base and the J gene end by 8 bases; junction bases not matched to a gene: 8. The CDR3: CASSQVQGATGEKLFF. CDR3 in DNA: TGCGCCAGCAGCCAAGTACAGGGGGCAACGGGGGAAAAACTGTTTTTT.

This clone is labeled medium-sized. This chain links TRBV2 with TRBJ2-1, with TRBD2 matching over 7 bases. V gave up 4 bases and J gave up 7 bases; unmatched junction bases: 4. CDR3 length equals 13 residues. Germline V gives CDR1 SNHLY, CDR2 FYNNEI. The DNA for the CDR3 is TGTGCCAGCAGTGTTGGCGGGAGAAATGAGCAGTTCTTC. This codes for CASSVGGRNEQFF.

This clone was picked up a small number of times. The rearrangement joins TRBV6-1 to TRBJ1-2; 12 positions agree with TRBD1. Germline CDR1 reads MNHNS; CDR2 reads SASEGT. Trimming took 8 bases from V and 9 from J; bases not matched to a gene: 10. The CDR3 length is 14 residues. The CDR3, as DNA: TGTGCCAGCGGTGGGACAGGGGGCTGGTATTGCTACACCTTC. Its protein product is CASGGTGGWYCYTF.

The chain joins TRBV30 to TRBJ2-1; D is ambiguous. Trimming took 2 bases from V and 5 from J, leaving 4 bases between them. This CDR3 is 11 amino acids long. In germline, CDR1 is GTSNPN, CDR2 SVGIG (reference sequence). This CDR3 reads CAWSSHNEQFF. The CDR3 DNA reads TGTGCCTGGAGTAGTCACAATGAGCAGTTCTTC.

This clone was recorded once. The V gene is TRBV5-1, the J gene TRBJ2-1; the D gene is possibly TRBD2 (7 bases). Trimming stripped 1 base from V and 4 bases from J, with 15 bases between. Germline lookup yields CDR1 SGHRS and CDR2 YFSETQ. CDR3 size: 16 residues. The CDR3 DNA reads as TGCGCCAGCAGCTTGCGCTGGGGGGGCTCTTACAATGAGCAGTTCTTC. Translation gives CASSLRWGGSYNEQFF.

This clone is judged medium-sized. The V call is TRBV10-3, the J call TRBJ2-1, with TRBD2 matching 8 bases. J gave up 5 bases and V 9 bases, and 3 bases lay outside the gene matches. The length of the CDR3 is 12 residues. Germline loops: CDR1 ENHRY, CDR2 SYGVKD. CDR3 DNA sequence: TGTGCCATTACTAGCGGAGACAATGAGCAGTTCTTC. This encodes CAITSGDNEQFF.

This clone occurred many times. The genes are TRBV7-9 and TRBJ2-5; the D gene is possibly TRBD1 (6 bases). The CDR3 totals 15 residues. V was pared by 2 bases and J by 3 bases, with 13 bases between. Germline V gene data show CDR1 as SEHNR and CDR2 as FQNEAQ (reference sequence). CDR3 protein: CASSLNGNREETQYF. The CDR3 DNA reads as TGTGCCAGCAGCTTAAACGGTAACAGGGAAGAGACCCAGTACTTC.

This clone appeared many times. This rearrangement joins TRBV6-1 to TRBJ2-1; a weak D match, TRBD2 (6 bases). The CDR3 has 13 residues. The germline V and J ends were trimmed by 6 bases and 8 bases, with 14 bases remaining between them. Germline lookup yields CDR1 MNHNS and CDR2 SASEGT. CDR3 protein: CASSRGGRDEQFF. CDR3 nucleotide sequence: TGTGCCAGCAGCCGGGGAGGACGCGATGAGCAGTTCTTC.

Relative to its sample, this clone is medium-sized. This rearrangement joins TRBV20-1 to TRBJ2-5, with no clear D. The CDR3 contains 15 residues. V was shortened by 4 bases and J by 0 bases, with 15 bases between the two germline ends. Germline V gene data show CDR1 as DFQATT and CDR2 as SNEGSKA (reference sequence). CDR3 DNA sequence: TGCAGTGCTACGCGGCGAGGAAGAGACCAAGAGACCCAGTACTTC. Protein: CSATRRGRDQETQYF.

In this sample, this clone is medium-sized (0.01 to 0.1%). Other DNA sequences from this sample encode an identical CDR3 as well. The chain joins TRBV29-1 to TRBJ2-7, with D hard to call. The germline CDR1 and CDR2 sequences are SQVTM and ANQGSEA. This CDR3 spans 12 amino acids. Trimming stripped 5 bases from V and 4 bases from J, with 12 bases between. CDR3 sequence reads: CSVRTVGYEQYF. DNA for the CDR3: TGCAGCGTTCGAACAGTTGGGTACGAGCAGTACTTC.

This clone qualifies as medium-sized. The V call is TRBV6-1, the J call TRBJ1-4, with no clear D. CDR1 is MNHNS and CDR2 is SASEGT in the germline V gene. V gave up 5 bases and J gave up 0 bases, with 13 bases separating them. The CDR3 has 16 amino acids. CDR3 protein: CASSRLLEATNEKLFF. The CDR3 nucleotides read TGTGCCAGCAGTCGCCTTTTGGAGGCAACTAATGAAAAACTGTTTTTT.